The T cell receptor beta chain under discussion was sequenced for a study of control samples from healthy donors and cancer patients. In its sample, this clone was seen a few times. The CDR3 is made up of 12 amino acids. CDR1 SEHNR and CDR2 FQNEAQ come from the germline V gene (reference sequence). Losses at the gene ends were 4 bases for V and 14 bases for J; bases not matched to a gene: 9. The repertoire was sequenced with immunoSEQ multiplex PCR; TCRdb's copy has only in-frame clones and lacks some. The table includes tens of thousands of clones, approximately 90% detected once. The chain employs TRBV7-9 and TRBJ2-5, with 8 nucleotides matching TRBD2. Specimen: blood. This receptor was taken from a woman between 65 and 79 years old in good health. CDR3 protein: CASSSPGTRIYF. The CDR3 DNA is TGTGCCAGCAGCTCCCCCGGGACTAGGATATACTTC.